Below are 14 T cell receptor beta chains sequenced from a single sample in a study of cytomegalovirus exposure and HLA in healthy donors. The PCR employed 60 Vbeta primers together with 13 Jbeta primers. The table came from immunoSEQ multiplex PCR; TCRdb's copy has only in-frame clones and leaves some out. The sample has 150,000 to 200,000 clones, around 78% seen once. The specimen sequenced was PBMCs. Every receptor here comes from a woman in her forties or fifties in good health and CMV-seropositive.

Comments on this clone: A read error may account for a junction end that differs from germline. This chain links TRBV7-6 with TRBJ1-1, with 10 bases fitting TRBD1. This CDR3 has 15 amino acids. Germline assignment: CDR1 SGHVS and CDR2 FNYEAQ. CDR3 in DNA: TGTGCCGGCAGCCTTGGACAGGGGGTCGTCGCTGAAGCTTTCTTT. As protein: CAGSLGQGVVAEAFF.

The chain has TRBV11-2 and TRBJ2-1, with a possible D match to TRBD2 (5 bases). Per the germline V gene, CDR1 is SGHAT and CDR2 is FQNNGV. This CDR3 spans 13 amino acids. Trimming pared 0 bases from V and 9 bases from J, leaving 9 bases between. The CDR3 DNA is TGTGCCAGCAGCTTAGAGGTACGGGGTGAGCAGTTCTTC. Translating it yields CASSLEVRGEQFF.

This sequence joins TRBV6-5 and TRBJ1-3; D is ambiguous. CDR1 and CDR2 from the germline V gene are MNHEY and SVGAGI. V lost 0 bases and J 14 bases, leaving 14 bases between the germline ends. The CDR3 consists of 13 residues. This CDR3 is CASSYSFIGSLYF. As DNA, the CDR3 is TGTGCCAGCAGTTACTCGTTCATCGGGTCGTTATATTTT.

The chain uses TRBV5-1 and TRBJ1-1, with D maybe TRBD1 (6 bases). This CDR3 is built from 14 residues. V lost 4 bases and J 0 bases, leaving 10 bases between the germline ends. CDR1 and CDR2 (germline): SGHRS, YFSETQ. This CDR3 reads CASSPQGVNTEAFF. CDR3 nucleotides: TGCGCCAGCAGCCCACAGGGAGTGAACACTGAAGCTTTCTTT.

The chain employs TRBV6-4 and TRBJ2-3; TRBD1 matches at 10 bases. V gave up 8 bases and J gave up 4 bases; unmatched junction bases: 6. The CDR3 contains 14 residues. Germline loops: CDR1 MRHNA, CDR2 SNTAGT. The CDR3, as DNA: TGTGCCAGCGGACCGGGACAGGGGTCAGATACGCAGTATTTT. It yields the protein CASGPGQGSDTQYF.

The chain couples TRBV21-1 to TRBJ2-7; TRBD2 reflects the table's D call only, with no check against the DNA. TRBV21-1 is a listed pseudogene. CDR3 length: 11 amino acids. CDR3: CASSTGGEQYF. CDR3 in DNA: TGTGCCAGCAGCACGGGGGGCGAGCAGTACTTC.

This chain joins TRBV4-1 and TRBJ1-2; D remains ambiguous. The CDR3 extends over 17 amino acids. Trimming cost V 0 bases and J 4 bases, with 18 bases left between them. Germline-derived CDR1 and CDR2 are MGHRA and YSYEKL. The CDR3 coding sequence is TGCGCCAGCAGCCAAGATCAGGTCGCCGCTTCTACCTATGGCTACACCTTC. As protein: CASSQDQVAASTYGYTF.

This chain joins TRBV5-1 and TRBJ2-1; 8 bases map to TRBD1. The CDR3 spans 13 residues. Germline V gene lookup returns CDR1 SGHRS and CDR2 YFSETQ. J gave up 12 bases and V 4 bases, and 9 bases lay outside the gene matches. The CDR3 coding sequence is TGCGCCAGCAGCAGACCTCAGACAGGGGCGCAGTTCTTC. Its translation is CASSRPQTGAQFF.

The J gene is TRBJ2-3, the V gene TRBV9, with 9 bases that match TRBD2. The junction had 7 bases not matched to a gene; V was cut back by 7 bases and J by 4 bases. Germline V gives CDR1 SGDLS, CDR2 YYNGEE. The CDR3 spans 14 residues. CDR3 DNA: TGTGCCAGCGGTAGCGGGGGAAGTTCAGATACGCAGTATTTT. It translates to CASGSGGSSDTQYF.

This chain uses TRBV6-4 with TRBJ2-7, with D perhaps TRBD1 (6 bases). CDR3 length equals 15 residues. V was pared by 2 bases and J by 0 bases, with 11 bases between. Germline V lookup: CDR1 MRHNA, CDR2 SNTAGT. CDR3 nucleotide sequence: TGTGCCAGCAGTGACCGAAGGGGGAGCTCCTACGAGCAGTACTTC. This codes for CASSDRRGSSYEQYF.

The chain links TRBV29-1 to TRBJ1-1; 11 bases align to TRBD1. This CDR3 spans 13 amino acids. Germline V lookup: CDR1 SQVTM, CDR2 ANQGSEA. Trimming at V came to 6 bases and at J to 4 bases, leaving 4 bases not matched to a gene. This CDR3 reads CSVLGTGGTEAFF. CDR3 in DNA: TGCAGCGTCCTCGGGACAGGGGGCACTGAAGCTTTCTTT.

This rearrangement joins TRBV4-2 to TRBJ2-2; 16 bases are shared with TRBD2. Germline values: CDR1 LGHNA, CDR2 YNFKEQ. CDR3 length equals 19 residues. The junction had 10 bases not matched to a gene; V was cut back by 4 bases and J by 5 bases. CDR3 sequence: CASSPQGLAGGSRTGELFF. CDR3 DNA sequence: TGTGCCAGCAGCCCCCAGGGACTAGCGGGGGGGTCAAGAACCGGGGAGCTGTTTTTT.

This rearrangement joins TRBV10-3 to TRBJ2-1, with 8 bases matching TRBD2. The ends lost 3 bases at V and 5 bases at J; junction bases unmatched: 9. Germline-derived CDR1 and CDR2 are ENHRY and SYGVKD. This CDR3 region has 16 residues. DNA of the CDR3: TGTGCCATCAGTGACTCCGGGGGGGCGGTCAACAATGAGCAGTTCTTC. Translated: CAISDSGGAVNNEQFF.

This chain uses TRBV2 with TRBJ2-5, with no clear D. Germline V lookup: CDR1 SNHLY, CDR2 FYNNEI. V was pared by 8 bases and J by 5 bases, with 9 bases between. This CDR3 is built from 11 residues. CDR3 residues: CASLSRETQYF. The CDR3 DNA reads TGTGCCAGCCTCTCGAGGGAGACCCAGTACTTC. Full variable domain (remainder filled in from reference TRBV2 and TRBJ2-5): EPEVTQTPSHQVTQMGQEVILRCVPISNHLYFYWYRQILGQKVEFLVSFYNNEISEKSEIFDDQFSVERPDGSNFTLKIRSTKLEDSAMYFCASLSRETQYFGPGTRLLVL.